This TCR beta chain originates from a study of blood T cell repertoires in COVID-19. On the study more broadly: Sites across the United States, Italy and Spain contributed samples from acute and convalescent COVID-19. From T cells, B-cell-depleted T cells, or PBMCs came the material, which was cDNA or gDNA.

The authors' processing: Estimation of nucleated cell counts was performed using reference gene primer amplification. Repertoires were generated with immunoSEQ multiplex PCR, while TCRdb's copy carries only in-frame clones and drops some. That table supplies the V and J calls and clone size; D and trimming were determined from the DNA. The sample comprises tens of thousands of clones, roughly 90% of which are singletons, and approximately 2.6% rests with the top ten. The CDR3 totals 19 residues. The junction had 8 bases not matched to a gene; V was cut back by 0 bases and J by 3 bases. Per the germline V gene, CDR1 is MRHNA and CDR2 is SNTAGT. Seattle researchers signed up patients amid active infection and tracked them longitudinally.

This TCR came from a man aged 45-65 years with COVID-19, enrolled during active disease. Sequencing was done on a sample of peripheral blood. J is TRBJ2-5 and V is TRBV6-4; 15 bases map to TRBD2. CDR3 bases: TGTGCCAGCAGTGACTCGGGACTAGCGGGGGGCCCTCTAAAAGAGACCCAGTACTTC. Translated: CASSDSGLAGGPLKETQYF.